Listed here are 20 T cell receptor beta chains from one sample, sequenced in a study of cytomegalovirus exposure and HLA in healthy donors. Both 60 Vbeta primers and 13 Jbeta primers went into the PCR. Data came from immunoSEQ multiplex PCR; TCRdb stores just in-frame clones and leaves some out. The sample has approximately 170,000 clones; about 88% are singletons. Sequencing was performed on PBMCs. Receptors were obtained from a man younger than 40 in good health and CMV-seropositive.

This chain joins TRBV28 and TRBJ1-5; D might be TRBD1 (5 bases). The CDR3 contains 13 residues. V was shortened by 5 bases and J by 8 bases, with 13 bases between the two germline ends. From germline, CDR1 is MDHEN and CDR2 SYDVKM. The CDR3: CASSTGGSKPQHF. CDR3 DNA sequence: TGTGCCAGCAGTACAGGCGGAAGTAAGCCCCAGCATTTT.

The chain couples TRBV11-2 to TRBJ2-5; D may be TRBD2 (5 bases). This CDR3 has 14 amino acids. CDR1 SGHAT and CDR2 FQNNGV come from the germline V gene. V was pared by 4 bases and J by 5 bases, with 14 bases between. CDR3 region: CASSSHRGSETQYF. In DNA, the CDR3 is TGTGCCAGCAGCTCACATCGGGGTAGCGAGACCCAGTACTTC.

This chain links TRBV4-3 with TRBJ2-3, with 8 bases matching TRBD2. Germline lookup yields CDR1 LGHNA and CDR2 YSLEER. This CDR3 is built from 16 residues. J gave up 5 bases and V 1 base, and 8 bases lay outside the gene matches. The CDR3 nucleotides are TGCGCCAGCAGCCAAGGTCCGGGAGGGCCTGTAGATACGCAGTATTTT. The encoded protein is CASSQGPGGPVDTQYF.

V gene TRBV2 combines with J gene TRBJ2-1; D is perhaps TRBD1 (7 bases). Looked up from germline, CDR1 is SNHLY and CDR2 is FYNNEI. The germline V and J ends were trimmed by 7 bases and 4 bases, with 20 bases remaining between them. The CDR3 length is 16 residues. The CDR3 loop reads CASISRERGLYNEQFF. The CDR3 DNA reads as TGTGCCAGCATATCACGGGAGAGGGGGCTTTACAATGAGCAGTTCTTC.

The chain joins TRBV28 to TRBJ2-2, with TRBD1 matching over 10 bases. The CDR3 extends over 17 amino acids. Germline-derived CDR1 and CDR2 are MDHEN and SYDVKM. Losses at the gene ends were 6 bases for V and 5 bases for J; bases not matched to a gene: 12. As DNA, the CDR3 is TGTGCCAGCAGCCAACTACGACAGGGGGCAAGTACCGGGGAGCTGTTTTTT. Translated, it gives CASSQLRQGASTGELFF.

The V call is TRBV7-2, the J call TRBJ2-5; 12 bases agree with TRBD2. V lost 6 bases to trimming and J lost 2 bases; unmatched junction nucleotides: 10. This CDR3 is 17 amino acids long. Germline-derived CDR1 and CDR2 are SGHTA and FQGNSA. For the CDR3, the DNA is TGTGCCAGCAGGCCCGGGACTAGCGGGCCGGTGCAAGAGACCCAGTACTTC. It codes for CASRPGTSGPVQETQYF.

V is TRBV30 and J is TRBJ1-2; the match to TRBD1 covers 11 bases. Trimming took 4 bases from V and 8 from J; bases not matched to a gene: 9. CDR1 is GTSNPN and CDR2 is SVGIG in the germline V gene (reference sequence). The CDR3 is made up of 14 amino acids. CDR3 bases: TGTGCCTGGACCACAGGACAGGGGGCAGGAGGCTACACCTTC. Translating gives CAWTTGQGAGGYTF.

The rearrangement uses TRBV18 and TRBJ2-7; D possibly corresponds to TRBD1 (5 bases). Per germline, CDR1 KGHSH and CDR2 LQKENI. The CDR3 totals 15 residues. Trimming pared 6 bases from V and 3 bases from J, leaving 18 bases between. The CDR3 region is CASSPKGVQRYEQYF. The CDR3 coding sequence is TGTGCCAGCTCCCCCAAAGGGGTACAGCGCTACGAGCAGTACTTC.

This clone was seen a single time. The rearrangement links TRBV7-6 to TRBJ1-5; weak D call: TRBD1 (5 bases). V lost 1 base, J lost 2 bases, and 6 bases lay in between. The CDR3 has 14 amino acids. The germline gives CDR1 SGHVS, CDR2 FNYEAQ. Here the CDR3 DNA reads TGTGCCAGCAGCTTAGAAGGGGGCAATCAGCCCCAGCATTTT. Its translation: CASSLEGGNQPQHF.

The gene calls are TRBV4-1 and TRBJ2-3, with 9 nucleotides matching TRBD1. After removal of 4 bases from V and 6 bases from J, the junction contained 14 bases not matched to a gene. Germline CDR1 MGHRA, CDR2 YSYEKL. The CDR3 covers 17 residues. This chain's CDR3 is CASSRNPGQGGTDTQYF. CDR3 DNA: TGCGCCAGCAGCCGGAACCCGGGACAGGGTGGGACGGATACGCAGTATTTT.

The chain recombines TRBV7-3 with TRBJ2-1; D unresolved. Germline V gene lookup returns CDR1 SGHTA and CDR2 FQGTGA. The CDR3 loop spans 12 amino acids. V lost 5 bases, J lost 8 bases, and 10 bases lay in between. In DNA form, the CDR3 reads TGTGCCAGCAGCCCAGGCATCGATGAGCAGTTCTTC. Its translation is CASSPGIDEQFF. The full variable domain, with the rest looked up from reference TRBV7-3 and TRBJ2-1, is GAGVSQTPSNKVTEKGKYVELRCDPISGHTALYWYRQSLGQGPEFLIYFQGTGAADDSGLPNDRFFAVRPEGSVSTLKIQRTERGDSAVYLCASSPGIDEQFFGPGTRLTVL.

V and J are TRBV6-5 and TRBJ2-3, with TRBD2 as a possible D gene (6 bases). The germline V gene encodes CDR1 MNHEY and CDR2 SVGAGI. The CDR3 is made up of 15 amino acids. Trimming took 3 bases from V and 2 from J, leaving 12 bases between them. The CDR3, as DNA: TGTGCCAGCAGTTATAATAGCGGAGACACAGATACGCAGTATTTT. This gives the protein CASSYNSGDTDTQYF.

The chain links TRBV7-2 to TRBJ1-1, with a possible D match to TRBD1 (5 bases). Germline values: CDR1 SGHTA, CDR2 FQGNSA. This CDR3 comprises 14 residues. V was clipped by 4 bases and J by 0 bases, with 9 bases between them. CDR3 amino acids: CASSSNRMNTEAFF. CDR3 nucleotide sequence: TGTGCCAGCAGCTCAAACAGGATGAACACTGAAGCTTTCTTT.

The gene calls are TRBV19 and TRBJ2-3; TRBD2 matches 9 bases. V lost 4 bases and J lost 2; bases outside the gene matches: 4. CDR3 size: 15 residues. Looked up from germline, CDR1 is LNHDA and CDR2 is SQIVND (reference sequence). CDR3 DNA sequence: TGTGCCAGTAGTAAGACTAGCGGCTACACAGATACGCAGTATTTT. Translated, it gives CASSKTSGYTDTQYF.

The V call is TRBV7-2, the J call TRBJ2-5, with TRBD1 matching over 11 bases. J lost 5 bases, V lost 4 bases, and 3 bases had no gene match. The germline V gene encodes CDR1 SGHTA and CDR2 FQGNSA. The CDR3 sequence is 14 residues long. The chain's CDR3 is CASSWGQGVETQYF. The CDR3 DNA is TGTGCCAGCAGCTGGGGACAGGGGGTGGAGACCCAGTACTTC. Filled out from reference TRBV7-2 and TRBJ2-5, the complete variable domain reads GAGVSQSPSNKVTEKGKDVELRCDPISGHTALYWYRQSLGQGLEFLIYFQGNSAPDKSGLPSDRFSAERTGGSVSTLTIQRTQQEDSAVYLCASSWGQGVETQYFGPGTRLLVL.

This chain connects TRBV18 to TRBJ1-6; 9 bases align to TRBD1. The CDR3 spans 15 residues. The J segment lost 8 bases and the V segment lost 0 bases, leaving 2 bases of the junction unmatched. The germline gives CDR1 KGHSH, CDR2 LQKENI. This CDR3 is CASSPPWDRDSPLHF. The CDR3 DNA follows: TGTGCCAGCTCACCACCTTGGGACAGGGATTCACCCCTCCACTTT. The whole variable domain, filled in from reference TRBV18 and TRBJ1-6, reads NAGVMQNPRHLVRRRGQEARLRCSPMKGHSHVYWYRQLPEEGLKFMVYLQKENIIDESGMPKERFSAEFPKEGPSILRIQQVVRGDSAAYFCASSPPWDRDSPLHFGNGTRLTVT.

This clone is a singleton in its sample. V gene TRBV27 combines with J gene TRBJ1-2; D is ambiguous. Germline CDR1 reads MNHEY; CDR2 reads SMNVEV (reference sequence). The CDR3 is made up of 14 amino acids. V lost 3 bases and J 4 bases, leaving 12 bases between the germline ends. The CDR3 loop reads CASSFRSRPYGYTF. CDR3 nucleotides: TGTGCCAGCAGTTTCAGGTCCCGACCCTATGGCTACACCTTC.

The chain links TRBV4-1 to TRBJ2-3, with D possibly matching TRBD2 (6 bases). The CDR3 contains 16 residues. Germline loops: CDR1 MGHRA, CDR2 YSYEKL. Trimming removed 4 bases at V and 0 bases at J, with 14 bases between. CDR3 in amino acids: CASSLGGRTSTDTQYF. CDR3 DNA sequence: TGCGCCAGCAGCCTCGGAGGGAGAACTAGCACAGATACGCAGTATTTT.

This chain links TRBV25-1 with TRBJ2-3, with 7 bases lining up with TRBD1. J gave up 0 bases and V 6 bases, and 6 bases lay outside the gene matches. This CDR3 spans 15 amino acids. Germline CDR1 is MGHDK and CDR2 is SYGVNS. The CDR3 bases are TGTGCCAGCAGGAGGGGGCACTTTAGCACAGATACGCAGTATTTT. Translating gives CASRRGHFSTDTQYF.

The chain couples TRBV11-2 to TRBJ2-1; tentatively, D is TRBD2 (6 bases). Trimming cost V 8 bases and J 4 bases, with 15 bases left between them. This CDR3 comprises 14 residues. Germline loops: CDR1 SGHAT, CDR2 FQNNGV. CDR3 protein: CASSRASAYNEQFF. The CDR3 coding sequence is TGTGCCAGCTCCCGGGCTAGCGCATACAATGAGCAGTTCTTC.